The 5 T cell receptor beta chains below all came from one sample that was sequenced in a study of cytomegalovirus exposure and HLA in healthy donors. The PCR employed 60 Vbeta primers together with 13 Jbeta primers. Some clones are missing from TCRdb's copy, which holds only in-frame ones; the method was immunoSEQ multiplex PCR. The table includes 150,000 to 200,000 clones, around 80% detected once. Sample: PBMCs. The receptors were sampled from a woman aged 45-65 years in good health and CMV-seropositive.

The chain carries TRBV7-9 and TRBJ1-6, with 7 bases fitting TRBD1. The CDR3 extends over 16 amino acids. Germline assignment: CDR1 SEHNR and CDR2 FQNEAQ (reference sequence). J gave up 9 bases and V 5 bases, and 13 bases lay outside the gene matches. CDR3 protein: CASSPTDRVWISPLHF. Written as DNA, the CDR3 is TGTGCCAGCAGCCCTACCGACAGGGTTTGGATTTCACCCCTCCACTTT.

In its sample, this clone was seen once. The CDR3 loop is CASSPGTGRSTDTQYF. CDR3 nucleotides: TGCGCCAGCAGCCCGGGGACAGGCCGAAGCACAGATACGCAGTATTTT. The rearrangement links TRBV4-3 to TRBJ2-3, with 8 bases lining up with TRBD1. The CDR3 runs to 16 residues. Germline lookup yields CDR1 LGHNA and CDR2 YSLEER. Trimming removed 4 bases from V and 0 bases from J; junction bases left unmatched: 6.

This clone was counted between two and nine times. CDR3 coding DNA: TGTGCCAGTAGTCCGGGACAGGGGAGCTATGGCTACACCTTC. Amino acid sequence: CASSPGQGSYGYTF. V gene TRBV19 combines with J gene TRBJ1-2, with 10 bases fitting TRBD1. CDR1 and CDR2 (germline): LNHDA, SQIVND (reference sequence). The CDR3 totals 14 residues. Trimming cost V 5 bases and J 4 bases; bases outside gene matches: 4.

The CDR3 loop is CASIRGYEQYF. The CDR3 nucleotides are TGTGCCAGCATCCGCGGCTACGAGCAGTACTTC. The rearrangement links TRBV27 to TRBJ2-7; D is uncertain. The CDR3 is made up of 11 amino acids. Per the germline V gene, CDR1 is MNHEY and CDR2 is SMNVEV (reference sequence). V dropped 7 bases and J dropped 3 bases, with 7 bases sitting between them.

The chain carries TRBV28 and TRBJ2-7; 9 bases line up with TRBD1. Germline V lookup: CDR1 MDHEN, CDR2 SYDVKM. The CDR3 is 15 amino acids. The ends lost 1 base at V and 3 bases at J; junction bases unmatched: 4. The DNA for the CDR3 is TGTGCCAGCAGTTTATTGCGGACAGGGGACTACGAGCAGTACTTC. This codes for CASSLLRTGDYEQYF. Full variable domain (rest looked up from reference TRBV28 and TRBJ2-7): DVKVTQSSRYLVKRTGEKVFLECVQDMDHENMFWYRQDPGLGLRLIYFSYDVKMKEKGDIPEGYSVSREKKERFSLILESASTNQTSMYLCASSLLRTGDYEQYFGPGTRLTVT.